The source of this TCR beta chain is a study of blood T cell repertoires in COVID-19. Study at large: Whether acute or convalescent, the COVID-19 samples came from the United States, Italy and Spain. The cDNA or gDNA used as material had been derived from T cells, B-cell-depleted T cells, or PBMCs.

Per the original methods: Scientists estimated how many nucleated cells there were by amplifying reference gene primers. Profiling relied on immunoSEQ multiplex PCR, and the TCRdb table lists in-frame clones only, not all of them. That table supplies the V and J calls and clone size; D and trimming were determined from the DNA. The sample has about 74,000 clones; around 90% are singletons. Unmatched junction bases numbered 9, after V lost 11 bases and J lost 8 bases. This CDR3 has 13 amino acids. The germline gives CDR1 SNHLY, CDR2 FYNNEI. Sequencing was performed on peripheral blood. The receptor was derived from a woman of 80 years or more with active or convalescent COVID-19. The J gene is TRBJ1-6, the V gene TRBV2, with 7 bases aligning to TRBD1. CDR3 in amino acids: CAGKTGVHSPLHF. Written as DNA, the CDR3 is TGTGCCGGAAAAACAGGGGTTCATTCACCCCTCCACTTT.